These 23 T cell receptor beta chains came from one sample sequenced in a study of T cell repertoires in cytomegalovirus infection. TCRdb independently ran MiXCR on the reads; one entry per CDR3 protein. The sample has approximately 71,000 distinct CDR3 sequences; around 3.8% are singletons. Source material: PBMCs. The receptors here all came from a human donor in good health (CMV status not recorded). Some clones in this sample may be carry-over from other donors' samples.

This clonotype was seen repeatedly, ten times or more. The V and J genes are TRBV7-2 and TRBJ2-7; 11 bases map to TRBD2. Trimming at V came to 0 bases and at J to 0 bases, leaving 10 bases not matched to a gene. Germline loops: CDR1 SGHTA, CDR2 FQGNSA. CDR3 length: 19 amino acids. The CDR3, as DNA: TGTGCCAGCAGCTTAGCGCTAGCGGGAGGTAGTTTTGGCTCCTACGAGCAGTACTTC. Translation gives CASSLALAGGSFGSYEQYF.

J is TRBJ2-7 and V is TRBV7-2, with D perhaps matching TRBD1 or TRBD2 (5 bases each). CDR1 SGHTA and CDR2 FQGNSA come from the germline V gene. With 3 bases removed from V and 0 bases from J, the gap between germline ends came to 12 bases. There are 15 residues in the CDR3. The CDR3 nucleotides read TGTGCCAGCAGCTTGACTTGGGACCTCTCCTACGAGCAGTACTTC. Amino acid sequence: CASSLTWDLSYEQYF. Looking up the rest from reference TRBV7-2 and TRBJ2-7 gives the full variable domain: GAGVSQSPSNKVTEKGKDVELRCDPISGHTALYWYRQSLGQGLEFLIYFQGNSAPDKSGLPSDRFSAERTGGSVSTLTIQRTQQEDSAVYLCASSLTWDLSYEQYFGPGTRLTVT.

In the case of this clonotype: A much larger clonotype is one base distant, so this may be a read error. The V call is TRBV6-2 or TRBV6-3, the J call TRBJ2-7; 9 nucleotides agree with TRBD2. The V segment lost 11 bases and the J segment 1 base; nucleotides outside the gene matches: 9. From germline, CDR1 is MNHEY and CDR2 SVGEGT. CDR3 length: 14 amino acids. CDR3 protein: CAASSGRISYEQYF. In nucleotides, the CDR3 is TGTGCCGCCTCGAGCGGGAGGATATCCTACGAGCAGTACTTC.

This clonotype was observed at least ten times. The V and J genes are TRBV20-1 and TRBJ1-1; a weak D match, TRBD1 (5 bases). The germline V gene encodes CDR1 DFQATT and CDR2 SNEGSKA (reference sequence). The V end was cut by 0 bases, the J end by 0 bases, with 14 bases between. The CDR3 totals 16 residues. DNA of the CDR3: TGCAGTGCTAGAGAGACAGATACATACATGAACACTGAAGCTTTCTTT. This sequence encodes CSARETDTYMNTEAFF.

This clonotype showed up many times. This chain links TRBV7-2 with TRBJ2-1; tentative D call: TRBD2 (6 bases). Germline values: CDR1 SGHTA, CDR2 FQGNSA. This CDR3 has 16 residues. With 2 bases removed from V and 6 bases from J, the gap between germline ends came to 17 bases. In DNA, the CDR3 is TGTGCCAGCAGCTTACGTTTCGGGGGAGGTGGCAATGAGCAGTTCTTC. Amino acids: CASSLRFGGGGNEQFF. Full variable domain (missing parts from reference TRBV7-2 and TRBJ2-1): GAGVSQSPSNKVTEKGKDVELRCDPISGHTALYWYRQSLGQGLEFLIYFQGNSAPDKSGLPSDRFSAERTGGSVSTLTIQRTQQEDSAVYLCASSLRFGGGGNEQFFGPGTRLTVL.

Ten or more counts support this clonotype. The chain uses TRBV7-2 and TRBJ2-3; perhaps D is TRBD1 or TRBD2 (6 bases each). CDR1 and CDR2 (germline): SGHTA, FQGNSA. Trimming took off 5 bases at V and 2 bases at J, with 17 bases between the two ends. The length of the CDR3 is 16 residues. The DNA of the CDR3 is TGTGCCAGCAGCAGAAGGGGGGCCCAACCCACAGATACGCAGTATTTT. It codes for CASSRRGAQPTDTQYF.

This clonotype came up many times. The V call is TRBV29-1, the J call TRBJ1-1; D is ambiguous. The CDR3 is 12 amino acids. From germline, CDR1 is SQVTM and CDR2 ANQGSEA. V was trimmed by 7 bases and J by 5 bases, leaving 14 bases between them. The CDR3: CSARGFTTEAFF. The CDR3 nucleotides read TGCAGCGCTCGAGGGTTCACGACTGAAGCTTTCTTT.

The V gene is TRBV5-5, the J gene TRBJ2-2; D might be TRBD1 (6 bases). The germline gives CDR1 SGHKS, CDR2 YYEKEE (reference sequence). This CDR3 contains 15 residues. Trimming took 4 bases from V and 0 from J, leaving 10 bases between them. CDR3 loop: CASSLTGTNTGELFF. CDR3 bases: TGTGCCAGCAGCCTCACAGGGACGAACACCGGGGAGCTGTTTTTT.

This clonotype was recorded at least ten times. J is TRBJ2-6 and V is TRBV6-2 or TRBV6-3, with D hard to call. V shed 5 bases and J shed 0 bases, with 11 bases lying between them. The CDR3 covers 16 residues. The germline V gene has CDR1 MNHEY and CDR2 SVGEGT. CDR3 bases: TGTGCCAGCAGTAGAGTTGCAGGCTCTGGGGCCAACGTCCTGACTTTC. Its translation is CASSRVAGSGANVLTF.

This clonotype was detected ten times or more. The chain is built from TRBV7-2 and TRBJ1-2; the D gene is possibly TRBD1 (6 bases). Trimming stripped 1 base from V and 5 bases from J, with 11 bases between. Per the germline V gene, CDR1 is SGHTA and CDR2 is FQGNSA. This CDR3 has 14 residues. CDR3 bases: TGTGCCAGCAGCTTAGAGCAGGGGAGATATGGCTACACCTTC. Its protein is CASSLEQGRYGYTF.

This clonotype was recorded at least ten times. The gene calls are TRBV11-3 and TRBJ2-5; no reliable D call. This CDR3 spans 14 amino acids. V lost 3 bases and J lost 4, with 12 bases in between. Germline V gives CDR1 SGHNT, CDR2 YENEEA. The CDR3, as DNA: TGTGCCAGCAGCTTCACCCCCGTTGGAGAGACCCAGTACTTC. Protein: CASSFTPVGETQYF.

This clonotype was seen repeatedly, ten times or more. This rearrangement joins TRBV7-2 to TRBJ2-1; no firm D call. Germline CDR1 and CDR2: SGHTA and FQGNSA. Trimming shortened V by 5 bases and J by 6 bases, and 14 bases separated the two germline ends. The CDR3 runs 14 residues. The CDR3: CASSPLGQFNEQFF. The DNA for the CDR3 is TGTGCCAGCAGCCCCCTTGGTCAGTTCAATGAGCAGTTCTTC.

This clonotype was observed at least ten times. V gene TRBV7-3 combines with J gene TRBJ2-3; no clear D. Germline-derived CDR1 and CDR2 are SGHTA and FQGTGA. The CDR3 has 13 amino acids. Trimming cost V 5 bases and J 4 bases, with 10 bases left between them. CDR3 DNA sequence: TGTGCCAGCAGCCTTTCCGGTGCAGATACGCAGTATTTT. Its translation: CASSLSGADTQYF.

This clonotype was counted at least ten times. CDR3 sequence: CASSPRTSGRAGETQYF. The CDR3 nucleotides are TGTGCCAGCAGTCCCCGGACTAGCGGGAGGGCCGGGGAGACCCAGTACTTC. The V and J genes are TRBV12-3 or TRBV12-4 and TRBJ2-5; the match to TRBD2 covers 15 bases. The CDR3 spans 17 residues. J was trimmed by 5 bases and V by 5 bases; bases with no gene match: 9.

Ten or more counts support this clonotype. The chain combines TRBV7-2 with TRBJ2-3, with 11 bases aligning to TRBD2. Germline values: CDR1 SGHTA, CDR2 FQGNSA. The CDR3 extends over 15 amino acids. V lost 3 bases to trimming and J lost 4 bases; unmatched junction nucleotides: 3. The CDR3 loop reads CASSLTSGIADTQYF. DNA for the CDR3: TGTGCCAGCAGCTTGACTAGCGGGATCGCAGATACGCAGTATTTT.

This clonotype was observed at least ten times. The J gene is TRBJ2-7, the V gene TRBV11-1; no reliable D call. Germline values: CDR1 SGHAT, CDR2 FQDESV (reference sequence). V lost 5 bases, J lost 1 base, and 9 bases lay in between. This CDR3 is 13 amino acids long. In DNA, the CDR3 is TGTGCCAGCAGCCGCGACGGGTCCTACGAGCAGTACTTC. Translation gives CASSRDGSYEQYF. The full variable domain, with the rest looked up from reference TRBV11-1 and TRBJ2-7, is EAEVAQSPRYKITEKSQAVAFWCDPISGHATLYWYRQILGQGPELLVQFQDESVVDDSQLPKDRFSAERLKGVDSTLKIQPAELGDSAMYLCASSRDGSYEQYFGPGTRLTVT.

This rearrangement joins TRBV29-1 to TRBJ2-3; 14 bases are shared with TRBD2. This CDR3 region has 16 residues. In germline, CDR1 is SQVTM, CDR2 ANQGSEA. With 3 bases clipped from V and 4 bases from J, the junction kept 6 bases outside the gene matches. The CDR3 reads CSVDPTSGRAPDTQYF. DNA for the CDR3: TGCAGCGTTGACCCGACTAGCGGGAGGGCACCAGATACGCAGTATTTT.

This clonotype was seen at least ten times. The rearrangement joins TRBV7-2 to TRBJ1-5, with D tentatively TRBD1 (6 bases). This CDR3 comprises 14 residues. Germline CDR1 is SGHTA and CDR2 is FQGNSA. V lost 5 bases and J lost 11, with 19 bases in between. This CDR3 reads CASSPTGNAVAQHF. CDR3 nucleotide sequence: TGTGCCAGCAGCCCAACAGGGAATGCGGTAGCCCAGCATTTT. The full variable domain, in which reference TRBV7-2 and TRBJ1-5 provide the parts outside the CDR3, is GAGVSQSPSNKVTEKGKDVELRCDPISGHTALYWYRQSLGQGLEFLIYFQGNSAPDKSGLPSDRFSAERTGGSVSTLTIQRTQQEDSAVYLCASSPTGNAVAQHFGDGTRLSIL.

This clonotype was recorded many times. V gene TRBV4-1 combines with J gene TRBJ1-2, with D tentatively TRBD1 (6 bases). CDR1 and CDR2 (germline): MGHRA, YSYEKL. There are 14 residues in the CDR3. Deletions cut 3 bases from V and 8 bases from J, with 16 bases between. For the CDR3, the DNA is TGCGCCAGCAGCCACATACAGGGTAGGTACGGCTACACCTTC. Amino acid sequence: CASSHIQGRYGYTF.

This clonotype was counted many times. The chain combines TRBV6-1 with TRBJ2-1; 8 bases map to TRBD2. The CDR3 has 15 amino acids. V lost 5 bases, J lost 5 bases, and 8 bases stayed unmatched. The germline V gene encodes CDR1 MNHNS and CDR2 SASEGT. The CDR3 loop is CASSPSGPRNNEQFF. In DNA form, the CDR3 reads TGTGCCAGCAGTCCTAGCGGGCCCCGGAACAATGAGCAGTTCTTC.

This clonotype was observed many times. At one boundary the junction diverges from the germline segment, which might be a read error. The V and J genes are TRBV5-3 and TRBJ2-3; D gene unclear. TRBV5-3 is noted as an ORF with a role that remains uncertain. The CDR3 runs to 13 residues. CDR3 nucleotides: TGTGCCAGCAGCTACCCGAACGCAGATACGCAGTATTTT. Its translation: CASSYPNADTQYF.

The genes are TRBV5-5 and TRBJ2-1; D may correspond to TRBD1 or TRBD2 (5 bases each). V lost 3 bases and J 0 bases, leaving 13 bases between the germline ends. Germline CDR1 SGHKS, CDR2 YYEKEE (reference sequence). The CDR3 spans 16 residues. CDR3 amino acids: CASSSGPISSYNEQFF. CDR3 nucleotides: TGTGCCAGCAGCTCGGGACCGATCTCCTCCTACAATGAGCAGTTCTTC.

This clonotype is deemed large. The chain carries TRBV24-1 and TRBJ2-1, with D tentatively TRBD2 (5 bases). The germline gives CDR1 KGHDR, CDR2 SFDVKD. This CDR3 has 12 amino acids. Trimming shortened V by 3 bases and J by 12 bases, and 11 bases separated the two germline ends. The CDR3 spells CATSDEVGVQFF. DNA for the CDR3: TGTGCCACCAGTGATGAGGTGGGAGTGCAGTTCTTC.